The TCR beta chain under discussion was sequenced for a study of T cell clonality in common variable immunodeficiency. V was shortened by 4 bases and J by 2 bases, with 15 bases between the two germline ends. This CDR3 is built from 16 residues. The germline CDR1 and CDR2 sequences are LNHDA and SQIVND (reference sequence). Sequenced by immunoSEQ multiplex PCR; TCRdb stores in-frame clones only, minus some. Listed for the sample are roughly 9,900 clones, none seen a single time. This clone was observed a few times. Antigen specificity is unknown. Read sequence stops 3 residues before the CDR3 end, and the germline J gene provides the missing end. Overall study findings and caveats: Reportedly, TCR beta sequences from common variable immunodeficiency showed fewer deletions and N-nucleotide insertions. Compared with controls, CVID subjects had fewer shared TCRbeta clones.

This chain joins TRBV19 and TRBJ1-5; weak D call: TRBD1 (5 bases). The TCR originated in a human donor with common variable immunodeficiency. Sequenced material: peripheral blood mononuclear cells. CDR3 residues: CASSTLFQGGNQPQHF. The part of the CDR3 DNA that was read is TGTGCCAGTAGTACCCTTTTCCAGGGCGGCAATCAGCCC. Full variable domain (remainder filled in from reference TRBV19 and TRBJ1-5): DGGITQSPKYLFRKEGQNVTLSCEQNLNHDAMYWYRQDPGQGLRLIYYSQIVNDFQKGDIAEGYSVSREKKESFPLTVTSAQKNPTAFYLCASSTLFQGGNQPQHFGDGTRLSIL.